The clone carrying this T cell receptor beta chain showed up many times. Antigen specificity is unknown. This record comes from a study of T cell repertoires in cytomegalovirus infection. Study-wide background: The public TCR beta signatures pointed to both CMV infection and matching HLA type.

Whole-study findings and limits: Accumulated public TCR beta family frequency recognized individuals carrying CMV together with the relevant HLA. Clonotypes of TCR beta that were HLA-C-restricted and CMV-specific dominated the ex vivo response.

The CDR3 runs to 18 residues. CDR1 LGHNA and CDR2 YNFKEQ come from the germline V gene. J gave up 4 bases and V 0 bases, and 8 bases lay outside the gene matches. TCRdb fed the reads into MiXCR, producing one record per CDR3 protein. This repertoire shows around 200,000 distinct CDR3 sequences, around 40% found once; its top ten account for roughly three fifths. Specimen: CD8+ T cells from cultured PBMCs, collected from culture after CMV antigen stimulation. V and J are TRBV4-2 and TRBJ2-5; 13 bases align to TRBD2. The TCR sequence derives from a human donor in good health (CMV status not recorded). Some clones in this sample may be carry-over from other donors' samples. CDR3 protein: CASSQDLPTSGRIETQYF. CDR3 nucleotides: TGTGCCAGCAGCCAAGACCTCCCGACTAGCGGGAGGATAGAGACCCAGTACTTC.